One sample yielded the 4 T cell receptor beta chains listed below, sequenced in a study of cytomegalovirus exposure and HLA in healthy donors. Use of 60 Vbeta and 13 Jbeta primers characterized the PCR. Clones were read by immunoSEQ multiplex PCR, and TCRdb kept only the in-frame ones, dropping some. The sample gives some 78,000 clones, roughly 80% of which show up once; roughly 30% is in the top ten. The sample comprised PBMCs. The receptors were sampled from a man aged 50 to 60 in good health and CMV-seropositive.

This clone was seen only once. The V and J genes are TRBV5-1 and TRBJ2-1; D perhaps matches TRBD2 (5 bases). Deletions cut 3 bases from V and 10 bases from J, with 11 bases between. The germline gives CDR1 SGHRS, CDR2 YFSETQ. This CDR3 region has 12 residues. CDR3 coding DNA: TGCGCCAGCAGCTGGACTCCGGGGGAGCAGTTCTTC. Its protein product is CASSWTPGEQFF.

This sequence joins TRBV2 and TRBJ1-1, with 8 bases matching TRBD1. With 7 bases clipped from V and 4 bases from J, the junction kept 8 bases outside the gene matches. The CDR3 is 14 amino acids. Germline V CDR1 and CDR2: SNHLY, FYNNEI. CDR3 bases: TGTGCCAGCAAAGAGACAGGGGTCGGCACTGAAGCTTTCTTT. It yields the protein CASKETGVGTEAFF.

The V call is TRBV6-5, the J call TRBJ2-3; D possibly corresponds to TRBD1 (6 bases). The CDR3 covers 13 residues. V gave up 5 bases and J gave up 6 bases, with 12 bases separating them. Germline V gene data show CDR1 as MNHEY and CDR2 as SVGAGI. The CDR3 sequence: CASSQRGWDTQYF. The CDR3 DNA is TGTGCCAGCAGTCAAAGGGGGTGGGATACGCAGTATTTT.

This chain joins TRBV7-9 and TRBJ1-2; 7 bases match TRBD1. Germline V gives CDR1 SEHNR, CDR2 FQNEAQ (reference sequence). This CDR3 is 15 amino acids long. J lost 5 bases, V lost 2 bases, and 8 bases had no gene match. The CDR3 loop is CASSLISNRGYGYTF. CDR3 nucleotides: TGTGCCAGCAGCTTAATAAGTAACAGGGGTTATGGCTACACCTTC.